This T cell receptor (beta chain) was sequenced in a study of cytomegalovirus exposure and HLA in healthy donors. V was trimmed by 4 bases and J by 1 base, leaving 9 bases between them. The CDR3 length is 14 residues. CDR1 and CDR2 from the germline V gene are ENHRY and SYGVKD. Overall study results and limits: Cytomegalovirus-associated TCR beta chains were listed, numbering more than 150.

As concerns this clone: Its matching antigen is unknown.

The primer mix had 60 Vbeta and 13 Jbeta primers. Sequencing was performed with immunoSEQ multiplex PCR; in TCRdb, only in-frame clones are kept and a portion is missing. Among roughly 100,000 clones listed, roughly 74% were seen once. The sample consisted of PBMCs. The sequence derives from a man in his forties in good health and CMV-seronegative. The chain combines TRBV10-3 with TRBJ2-3; D is possibly TRBD1 (6 bases). The DNA for the CDR3 is TGTGCCATCAGTGTGGGGGCTCGCACAGATACGCAGTATTTT. This gives the protein CAISVGARTDTQYF.